This TCR beta chain came from a study of T cells in localized non-small cell lung cancer. Study findings and constraints: Peak T cell clonality was found in uninvolved adjacent lung, exceeding tumor. Appearing in adjacent lung were a median approximately 57 of the top 100 tumor clones. Longer overall survival accompanied higher blood T cell density. Because only a single region of the tumor was sequenced, heterogeneity remains possible.

Produced via immunoSEQ multiplex PCR; TCRdb's table is partial and in-frame only. Among tens of thousands of clones listed, approximately 86% were seen once. This CDR3 has 15 residues. Germline V CDR1 and CDR2: SGHTA, FQGNSA. The V segment lost 4 bases and the J segment 5 bases; nucleotides outside the gene matches: 10. With respect to this clone: Its specificity is not known.

The sequences come from PBMCs, collected before any cancer treatment. The clonotype was recovered from a man aged 40 to 69 with stage II lung adenocarcinoma. The chain links TRBV7-2 to TRBJ2-5; 7 positions match TRBD1. For the CDR3, the DNA is TGTGCCAGCAGCTACAGGGGAATATCTGGGGAGACCCAGTACTTC. It is translated as CASSYRGISGETQYF.